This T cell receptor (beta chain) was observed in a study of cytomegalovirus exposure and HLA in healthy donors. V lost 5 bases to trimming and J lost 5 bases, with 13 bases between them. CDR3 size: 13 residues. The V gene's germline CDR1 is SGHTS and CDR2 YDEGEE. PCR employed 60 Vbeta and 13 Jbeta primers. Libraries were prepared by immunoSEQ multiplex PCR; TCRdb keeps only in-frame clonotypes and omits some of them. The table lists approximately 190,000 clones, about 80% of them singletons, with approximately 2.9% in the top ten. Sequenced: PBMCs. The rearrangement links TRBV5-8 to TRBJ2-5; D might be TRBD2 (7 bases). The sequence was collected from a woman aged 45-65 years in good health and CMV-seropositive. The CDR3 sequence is CASRIRGGETQYF. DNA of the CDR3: TGTGCCAGCAGAATCAGGGGAGGGGAGACCCAGTACTTC.